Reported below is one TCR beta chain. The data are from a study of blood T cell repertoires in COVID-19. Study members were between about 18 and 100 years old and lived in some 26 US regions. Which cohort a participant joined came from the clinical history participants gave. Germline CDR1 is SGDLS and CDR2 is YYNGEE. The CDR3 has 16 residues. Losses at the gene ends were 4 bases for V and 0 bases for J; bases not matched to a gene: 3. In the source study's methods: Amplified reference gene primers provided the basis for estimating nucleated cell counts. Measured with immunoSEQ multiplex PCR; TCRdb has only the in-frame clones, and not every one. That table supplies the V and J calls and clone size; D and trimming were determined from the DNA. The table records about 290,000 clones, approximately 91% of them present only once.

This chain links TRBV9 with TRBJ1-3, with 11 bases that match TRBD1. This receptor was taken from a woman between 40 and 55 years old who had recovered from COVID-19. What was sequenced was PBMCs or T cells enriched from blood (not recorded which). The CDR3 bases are TGTGCCAGCAGCCCGGGACAGGGGGGCTCTGGAAACACCATATATTTT. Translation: CASSPGQGGSGNTIYF.